This is a list of T cell receptor beta chains from one sample in a study of cytomegalovirus exposure and HLA in healthy donors. TCRdb keeps only in-frame clones here, not all; method: immunoSEQ multiplex PCR. Of almost 200,000 clones in the sample, about 80% were seen once. Sequencing was performed on PBMCs. Source of these receptors: a man aged 25 to 40 in good health and CMV-seronegative. Each CDR3 is given with its conserved first and last residue. D genes are given only for firm matches. Only some rows state a clone size, as once, few, many or a class for expanded clones.

cdr3_nt,cdr3_aa,j_call,clone_size,v_call,d_call
TGTGCCTGGAGTGCAAGGGCAGGGATTTACTATGGCTACACCTTC,CAWSARAGIYYGYTF,TRBJ1-2,.,TRBV30,.
TGTGCCAGCAGTGAAGAGGCAGGTGGGACACAAAATGAAAAACTGTTTTTC,CASSEEAGGTQNEKLFF,TRBJ1-4,.,TRBV6-1,.
TGTGCCAGCAGTCCTAAGGGAGGAAACATTCAGTACTTC,CASSPKGGNIQYF,TRBJ2-4,once,TRBV6-1,.
TGCGCCAGCAGCCATCGACAGGGAACTGAAGCTTTCTTT,CASSHRQGTEAFF,TRBJ1-1,once,TRBV4-1,TRBD1
TGTGCCAGCAGTGAATTGGGCGGGAGCTCCTACGAGCAGTACTTC,CASSELGGSSYEQYF,TRBJ2-7,.,TRBV6-4,TRBD2
TGTGCCAGCAGCACAGACAATTACACTGAAGCTTTCTTT,CASSTDNYTEAFF,TRBJ1-1,once,TRBV5-4,.
TGTGCCAGCAGCTATCTACGACAGTCCACCTACGAGCAGTACTTC,CASSYLRQSTYEQYF,TRBJ2-7,.,TRBV2,.
TGTGCCAGTAGTGATCCGTCAGGGGTTAAATCCTACGAGCAGTACTTC,CASSDPSGVKSYEQYF,TRBJ2-7,.,TRBV19,.
TGTGCCAGTAGTACAACTAGCGGGATCTCCTACAATGAGCAGTTCTTC,CASSTTSGISYNEQFF,TRBJ2-1,few,TRBV19,TRBD2
TGTGCCAGCAGTTTGGGAGGGGTAGGGGAGCTGTTTTTT,CASSLGGVGELFF,TRBJ2-2,.,TRBV28,TRBD2
TGTGCCAGCAGTCGCAGGACTAGCGGGGTCTACAATGAGCAGTTCTTC,CASSRRTSGVYNEQFF,TRBJ2-1,.,TRBV5-4,TRBD2
TGTGCCAGCAGCGTAGAGGAAGGGGGCGAATTCCAAGAGACCCAGTACTTC,CASSVEEGGEFQETQYF,TRBJ2-5,.,TRBV9,TRBD1
TGTGCCAGTAGGGGACTAGCGCCCAATGAGCAGTTCTTC,CASRGLAPNEQFF,TRBJ2-1,.,TRBV19,TRBD2
TGTGCCAGCAGCTGGGACAGAAAATACGAGCAGTACTTC,CASSWDRKYEQYF,TRBJ2-7,.,TRBV5-5,TRBD1
TGTGCCAGCAGCGCGCGGGAGACCCACACCGGGGAGCTGTTTTTT,CASSARETHTGELFF,TRBJ2-2,once,TRBV7-9,TRBD2
TGTGCCAGCATTCATAGCGGGAGGGCCTCGAACGAGCAGTACTTC,CASIHSGRASNEQYF,TRBJ2-7,.,TRBV28,TRBD2
TGTGCCAGCAGCGGGACTAGCGTCTACGAGCAGTACTTC,CASSGTSVYEQYF,TRBJ2-7,.,TRBV11-2,TRBD2
TGTGCCAGCAGTTTATACCTCGAGGACTCCTCCTACGAGCAGTACTTC,CASSLYLEDSSYEQYF,TRBJ2-7,.,TRBV28,.
TGCGCCAGCAGCTCGGGACTAGCGGATTACAATGAGCAGTTCTTC,CASSSGLADYNEQFF,TRBJ2-1,.,TRBV5-1,TRBD2
TGCGCCAGCAGCTTGAATCTGCGGGAGACCCAGTACTTC,CASSLNLRETQYF,TRBJ2-5,.,TRBV5-1,.
TGTGCCAGCAGTTATGGCACTAGCGGGATATACAATGAGCAGTTCTTC,CASSYGTSGIYNEQFF,TRBJ2-1,.,TRBV28,TRBD2
TGTGCCAGCAGCCCCATCCCCGGACAGAGAAACACCGGGGAGCTGTTTTTT,CASSPIPGQRNTGELFF,TRBJ2-2,medium-sized,TRBV7-9,.
TGTGCCAGCAGCTTGAGCCTGATACAGGGGCAACGGGAGACCCAGTACTTC,CASSLSLIQGQRETQYF,TRBJ2-5,.,TRBV5-4,TRBD1
TGTGCCAGCAGTACGGGACAGTATAATCAGCCCCAGCATTTT,CASSTGQYNQPQHF,TRBJ1-5,once,TRBV27,TRBD1
TGCAGCGTTGATGCGGCGGGAGGAACAGATACGCAGTATTTT,CSVDAAGGTDTQYF,TRBJ2-3,once,TRBV29-1,TRBD2
TGTGCCAGCAGTTTTCGACCCGGGACTAGCGGGAACTCCTACGAGCAGTACTTC,CASSFRPGTSGNSYEQYF,TRBJ2-7,.,TRBV28,TRBD2